This T cell receptor (beta chain) was obtained from a study of T cell responses to AZD1222 COVID-19 vaccine. CDR3 length: 18 residues. Clones were read by immunoSEQ multiplex PCR, and TCRdb kept only the in-frame ones, dropping some. The sample comprises 250,000 to 300,000 clones, 94% of which are singletons, and around 0.5% rests with the top ten. The chain links TRBV21-1 to TRBJ2-7. TRBV21-1 is marked as a pseudogene. The TCR originated in an adult who received the AZD1222 COVID-19 vaccine. Sequenced here: peripheral blood, sampled 28 days after the second AZD1222 dose. CDR3 amino acids: CASSKAKVGTSSSYEQYF. The DNA for the CDR3 is TGTGCCAGCAGCAAAGCGAAGGTGGGGACCAGCTCCTCCTACGAGCAGTACTTC.